The rows below give T cell receptor beta chains drawn from one sample of a study of blood T cell repertoires in COVID-19. Sequencing used immunoSEQ multiplex PCR; TCRdb keeps in-frame clones, though not all of them. Of 100,000 or so clones listed, 70% to 85% are singletons. Material for sequencing was peripheral blood. The receptors come from a man between 70 and 80 years old with active or convalescent COVID-19. CDR3s include the opening cysteine and the closing phenylalanine or tryptophan. D genes are given only for firm matches. Some rows mark clone size as missing; the rest say once, few, many or name a class of expanded clone.

CDR3nt: TGCGCCAGCAGCGACCCCGGGACAGGCTATGAGCAGTTCTTC
CDR3aa: CASSDPGTGYEQFF
abundance: once
v_gene: TRBV10-2
d_gene: TRBD1
j_gene: TRBJ2-1

CDR3nt: TGTGCCAGCAGTCCGACTCTGAGGCCCAGCTCCTACAATGAGCAGTTCTTC
CDR3aa: CASSPTLRPSSYNEQFF
abundance: .
v_gene: TRBV7-6
d_gene: .
j_gene: TRBJ2-1

CDR3nt: TGTGCCAGCAGTTACTCTCGGGAGACCCAGTACTTC
CDR3aa: CASSYSRETQYF
abundance: .
v_gene: TRBV6-5
d_gene: .
j_gene: TRBJ2-5

CDR3nt: TGTGCCAGCAGCCGATCCGGGACTAGATTTCCCGATGAGCAGTTCTTC
CDR3aa: CASSRSGTRFPDEQFF
abundance: .
v_gene: TRBV4-2
d_gene: TRBD2
j_gene: TRBJ2-1

CDR3nt: TGTGCCAGCGGGACAGGGAGCTCCTATAATTCACCCCTCCACTTT
CDR3aa: CASGTGSSYNSPLHF
abundance: .
v_gene: TRBV10-3
d_gene: TRBD1
j_gene: TRBJ1-6

CDR3nt: TGTGCCAGTATCCCCGGGGGCGGGGGGAATGAGCAGTTCTTC
CDR3aa: CASIPGGGGNEQFF
abundance: .
v_gene: TRBV19
d_gene: TRBD2
j_gene: TRBJ2-1

CDR3nt: TGTGCCAGCAGTTTGGGGGGTGGCACAGATACGCAGTATTTT
CDR3aa: CASSLGGGTDTQYF
abundance: .
v_gene: TRBV27
d_gene: .
j_gene: TRBJ2-3

CDR3nt: TGTGCCAGCAGCCGGGGACAGGGTGCGGCTGAAGCTTTCTTT
CDR3aa: CASSRGQGAAEAFF
abundance: few
v_gene: TRBV6-5
d_gene: TRBD1
j_gene: TRBJ1-1

CDR3nt: TGTGCCAGCAGCCCTTCCGCCGGGACCATATATTTT
CDR3aa: CASSPSAGTIYF
abundance: .
v_gene: TRBV3-1/TRBV3-2
d_gene: .
j_gene: TRBJ1-3

CDR3nt: TGTGCCAGCAGTTACTCGCCTAGCCAAGAGACCCAGTACTTC
CDR3aa: CASSYSPSQETQYF
abundance: .
v_gene: TRBV6-5
d_gene: .
j_gene: TRBJ2-5

CDR3nt: TGCGCCAGCAGCTTGGTGGGCAGGGGCAACGGGGAGCTGTTTTTT
CDR3aa: CASSLVGRGNGELFF
abundance: once
v_gene: TRBV5-1
d_gene: .
j_gene: TRBJ2-2

CDR3nt: TGTGCCAGTAGTATATCGCCCCACAGGGGAATGAGGGAGCAGTTCTTC
CDR3aa: CASSISPHRGMREQFF
abundance: .
v_gene: TRBV19
d_gene: TRBD1
j_gene: TRBJ2-1

CDR3nt: TGCGCCAGCAGCCCGACAGGGGCCACGTCTAACTATGGCTACACCTTC
CDR3aa: CASSPTGATSNYGYTF
abundance: .
v_gene: TRBV4-1
d_gene: TRBD1
j_gene: TRBJ1-2

CDR3nt: TGTGCCAGCAATAGACAGAGCAATCAGCCCCAGCATTTT
CDR3aa: CASNRQSNQPQHF
abundance: .
v_gene: TRBV6-5
d_gene: .
j_gene: TRBJ1-5

CDR3nt: TGTGCCAGCAGCTGGGTAACAGGGAACGAGCAGTACTTC
CDR3aa: CASSWVTGNEQYF
abundance: once
v_gene: TRBV7-9
d_gene: .
j_gene: TRBJ2-7

CDR3nt: TGTGCCAGCAGCTCGGACAAGAACACTGAAGCTTTCTTT
CDR3aa: CASSSDKNTEAFF
abundance: .
v_gene: TRBV5-6
d_gene: .
j_gene: TRBJ1-1

CDR3nt: TGTGCCAGCACCCCGGACCGGGGAGGCCCTTCACCCCTCCACTTT
CDR3aa: CASTPDRGGPSPLHF
abundance: .
v_gene: TRBV28
d_gene: .
j_gene: TRBJ1-6

CDR3nt: TGTGCCAGCAGCTTAGTTCTGGACAGGGGTGGGTACGAGCAGTACTTC
CDR3aa: CASSLVLDRGGYEQYF
abundance: .
v_gene: TRBV11-2
d_gene: TRBD1
j_gene: TRBJ2-7

CDR3nt: TGCGCCAGCAGTCAATCTGGGGGCGTGAACACTGAAGCTTTCTTT
CDR3aa: CASSQSGGVNTEAFF
abundance: .
v_gene: TRBV23-1
d_gene: .
j_gene: TRBJ1-1

CDR3nt: TGTGCCTGGAGCCTACAGGACAGGCCTTACGAGCAGTACTTC
CDR3aa: CAWSLQDRPYEQYF
abundance: .
v_gene: TRBV30
d_gene: TRBD1
j_gene: TRBJ2-7

CDR3nt: TGTGCCAGCAGCCAAGAAGTCGGACAGGGGACCTCTATTATGAACACTGAAGCTTTCTTT
CDR3aa: CASSQEVGQGTSIMNTEAFF
abundance: few
v_gene: TRBV3-1/TRBV3-2
d_gene: TRBD1
j_gene: TRBJ1-1

CDR3nt: TGTGCCAGCAGCCAGTGGACAACCTACGAGCAGTACTTC
CDR3aa: CASSQWTTYEQYF
abundance: .
v_gene: TRBV14
d_gene: .
j_gene: TRBJ2-7

CDR3nt: TGTGCCAGCAGTTACTCCGGACAGGGGGCCAAAAACATTCAGTACTTC
CDR3aa: CASSYSGQGAKNIQYF
abundance: .
v_gene: TRBV6-5
d_gene: TRBD1
j_gene: TRBJ2-4

CDR3nt: TGTGCCAGCAGCCGCAGGGAGGCCGGGGAGCTGTTTTTT
CDR3aa: CASSRREAGELFF
abundance: .
v_gene: TRBV7-2
d_gene: .
j_gene: TRBJ2-2

CDR3nt: TGTGCCAGCAGCTTAGGGGCGGGGGCCCAAGAGACCCAGTACTTC
CDR3aa: CASSLGAGAQETQYF
abundance: .
v_gene: TRBV7-3
d_gene: .
j_gene: TRBJ2-5

CDR3nt: TGTGCCAGCAGCCCGCGACAGGATGAGCAGTTCTTC
CDR3aa: CASSPRQDEQFF
abundance: .
v_gene: TRBV28
d_gene: .
j_gene: TRBJ2-1

CDR3nt: TGTGCCAGTAGTATTGGGACAGGGACCTACGAGCAGTACTTC
CDR3aa: CASSIGTGTYEQYF
abundance: .
v_gene: TRBV19
d_gene: TRBD1
j_gene: TRBJ2-7

CDR3nt: TGCGCCAGCAGCTTTTCCCCGTTTAGCATGAACACTGAAGCTTTCTTT
CDR3aa: CASSFSPFSMNTEAFF
abundance: .
v_gene: TRBV5-1
d_gene: .
j_gene: TRBJ1-1

CDR3nt: TGCGCCAGCAGCTTAACAGGGGGCGCGGGGACAGATACGCAGTATTTT
CDR3aa: CASSLTGGAGTDTQYF
abundance: .
v_gene: TRBV5-1
d_gene: TRBD1
j_gene: TRBJ2-3

CDR3nt: TGTGCTAGTGCCTTAAGGGGGGAAAAACTGTTTTTT
CDR3aa: CASALRGEKLFF
abundance: .
v_gene: TRBV12-5
d_gene: .
j_gene: TRBJ1-4

CDR3nt: TGTGCCAGCTCACTAGGGACAGGGGAAGAGACCCAGTACTTC
CDR3aa: CASSLGTGEETQYF
abundance: .
v_gene: TRBV18
d_gene: TRBD1
j_gene: TRBJ2-5

CDR3nt: TGCGCCAGCAGCTTGGCGCAGGGTAGGAACACCATATATTTT
CDR3aa: CASSLAQGRNTIYF
abundance: .
v_gene: TRBV5-1
d_gene: .
j_gene: TRBJ1-3

CDR3nt: TGTGCCAGCAGCCAGCGGGAAGACGAGCAGTACTTC
CDR3aa: CASSQREDEQYF
abundance: .
v_gene: TRBV3-1/TRBV3-2
d_gene: .
j_gene: TRBJ2-7

CDR3nt: TGTGCCAGCAGTTCACTCCCCAGGGGAAGGTCTGAAGCTTTCTTT
CDR3aa: CASSSLPRGRSEAFF
abundance: few
v_gene: TRBV27
d_gene: .
j_gene: TRBJ1-1

CDR3nt: TGTGCCATCAGCGGAGACAGAGCTATGGAGCAGTACTTC
CDR3aa: CAISGDRAMEQYF
abundance: once
v_gene: TRBV10-3
d_gene: .
j_gene: TRBJ2-7

CDR3nt: TGTGCCAGCGGGGGACAGATGAACACTGAAGCTTTCTTT
CDR3aa: CASGGQMNTEAFF
abundance: .
v_gene: TRBV2
d_gene: TRBD1
j_gene: TRBJ1-1

CDR3nt: TGTGCCAGCAGTCCAGTGCCGGGACAGGGATACAATGAGCAGTTCTTC
CDR3aa: CASSPVPGQGYNEQFF
abundance: .
v_gene: TRBV28
d_gene: TRBD1
j_gene: TRBJ2-1

CDR3nt: TGTGCCAGCAGCCGAACTAGGGACTCGGCCGAGCAGTACTTC
CDR3aa: CASSRTRDSAEQYF
abundance: few
v_gene: TRBV11-3
d_gene: .
j_gene: TRBJ2-7

CDR3nt: TGTGCCAGCAGTGAGCCGACTAGCGGGAGAGAGACCCAGTACTTC
CDR3aa: CASSEPTSGRETQYF
abundance: .
v_gene: TRBV25-1
d_gene: TRBD2
j_gene: TRBJ2-5

CDR3nt: TGTGCCAGCAGCGAGATGAAGTCGCCCCTCCACTTT
CDR3aa: CASSEMKSPLHF
abundance: .
v_gene: TRBV2
d_gene: .
j_gene: TRBJ1-6

CDR3nt: TGTGCCAGCTCACCGGAACTAGCGGGAGGGCCCGGGGAGCTGTTTTTT
CDR3aa: CASSPELAGGPGELFF
abundance: .
v_gene: TRBV18
d_gene: TRBD2
j_gene: TRBJ2-2

CDR3nt: TGCGCCAGCAGCTTGGGGGTGACAGGGAGCGATGAGCAGTTCTTC
CDR3aa: CASSLGVTGSDEQFF
abundance: .
v_gene: TRBV5-1
d_gene: TRBD1
j_gene: TRBJ2-1

CDR3nt: TGTGCCACCTGCGGGAAGAGCGCGGGGGACACTGAAGCTTTCTTT
CDR3aa: CATCGKSAGDTEAFF
abundance: .
v_gene: TRBV21-1
d_gene: .
j_gene: TRBJ1-1

CDR3nt: TGTGCCAGCAGTGATCCAAAGCAGGGGTGGACCGGGGAGCTGTTTTTT
CDR3aa: CASSDPKQGWTGELFF
abundance: .
v_gene: TRBV25-1
d_gene: .
j_gene: TRBJ2-2

CDR3nt: TGTGCCAGCAGCCGAACCGGCGGGGGCGGGGAGACCCAGTACTTC
CDR3aa: CASSRTGGGGETQYF
abundance: once
v_gene: TRBV6-6
d_gene: .
j_gene: TRBJ2-5

CDR3nt: TGTGCCAGCTCACGGGAGTTGGCTGGAAACACCATATATTTT
CDR3aa: CASSRELAGNTIYF
abundance: .
v_gene: TRBV18
d_gene: .
j_gene: TRBJ1-3

CDR3nt: TGCACCAGCAGCCAAGAAAAAGCGGGGGCCCCTTCAATCCAAGAGACCCAGTACTTC
CDR3aa: CTSSQEKAGAPSIQETQYF
abundance: .
v_gene: TRBV1
d_gene: .
j_gene: TRBJ2-5

CDR3nt: TGTGCCAGCAGTGAAGGTCAGGGGTGGGGTTCACCCCTCCACTTT
CDR3aa: CASSEGQGWGSPLHF
abundance: .
v_gene: TRBV2
d_gene: .
j_gene: TRBJ1-6

CDR3nt: TGCGCCAGCAGCTCGCCGGGTAACACTGAAGCTTTCTTT
CDR3aa: CASSSPGNTEAFF
abundance: .
v_gene: TRBV5-1
d_gene: .
j_gene: TRBJ1-1

CDR3nt: TGTGCCAGCACCCTCCCTAGCGGGTCCCCCAATGAGCAGTTCTTC
CDR3aa: CASTLPSGSPNEQFF
abundance: .
v_gene: TRBV6-4
d_gene: TRBD2
j_gene: TRBJ2-1

CDR3nt: TGCGCCAGCAGCTTGGCCGAGCGGACCGGGGAGCTGTTTTTT
CDR3aa: CASSLAERTGELFF
abundance: .
v_gene: TRBV5-1
d_gene: .
j_gene: TRBJ2-2

CDR3nt: TGTGCCAGCAGTCGCGACATTAACTATGGCTACACCTTC
CDR3aa: CASSRDINYGYTF
abundance: few
v_gene: TRBV2
d_gene: .
j_gene: TRBJ1-2

CDR3nt: TGTGCCAGCAGTTACGCATACAGGGTGCAGAACACTGAAGCTTTCTTT
CDR3aa: CASSYAYRVQNTEAFF
abundance: .
v_gene: TRBV6-2/TRBV6-3
d_gene: .
j_gene: TRBJ1-1